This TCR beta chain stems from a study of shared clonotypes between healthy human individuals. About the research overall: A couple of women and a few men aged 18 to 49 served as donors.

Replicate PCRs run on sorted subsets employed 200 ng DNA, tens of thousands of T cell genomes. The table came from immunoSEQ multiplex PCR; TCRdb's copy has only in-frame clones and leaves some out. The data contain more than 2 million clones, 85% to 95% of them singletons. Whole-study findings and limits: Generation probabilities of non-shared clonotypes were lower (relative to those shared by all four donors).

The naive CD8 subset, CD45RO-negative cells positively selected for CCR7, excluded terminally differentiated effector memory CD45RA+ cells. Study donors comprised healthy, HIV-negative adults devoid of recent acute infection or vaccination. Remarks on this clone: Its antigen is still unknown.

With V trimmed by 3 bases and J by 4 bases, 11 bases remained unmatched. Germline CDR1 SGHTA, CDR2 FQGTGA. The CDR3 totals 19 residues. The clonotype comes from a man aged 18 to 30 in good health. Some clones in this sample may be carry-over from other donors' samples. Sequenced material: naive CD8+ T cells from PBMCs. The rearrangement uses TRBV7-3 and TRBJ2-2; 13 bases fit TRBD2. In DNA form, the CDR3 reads TGTGCCAGCAGCTTCATTAGGACTAGCGGGAGTCGGGGCACCGGGGAGCTGTTTTTT. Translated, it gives CASSFIRTSGSRGTGELFF.